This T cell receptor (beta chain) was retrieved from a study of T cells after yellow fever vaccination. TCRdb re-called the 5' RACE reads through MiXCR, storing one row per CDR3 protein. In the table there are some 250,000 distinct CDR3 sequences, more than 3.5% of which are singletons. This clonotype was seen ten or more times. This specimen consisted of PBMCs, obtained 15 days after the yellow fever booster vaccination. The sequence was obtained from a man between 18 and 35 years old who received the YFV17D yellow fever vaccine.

DNA for the CDR3: TGCAGTGCTCCCCGGCCGGGAGTAGCCAAAAACATTCAGTACTTC. Translated, it gives CSAPRPGVAKNIQYF. The chain couples TRBV20-1 to TRBJ2-4, with D possibly TRBD2 on 6 matching bases. The CDR3 runs to 15 residues. Germline CDR1 is DFQATT and CDR2 is SNEGSKA (reference sequence). The germline V and J ends were trimmed by 5 bases and 0 bases, with 14 bases remaining between them.